The sequence of this T cell receptor (beta chain) was determined in a study of blood T cells in healthy people across ages. Investigators took ten milliliters of peripheral blood from every donor. Samples each yielded at least 5 micrograms of total RNA. V shed 6 bases, J shed 4 bases, and the junction held 7 bases outside the gene matches. This CDR3 region has 13 residues. Germline V gene sequence: CDR1 SQVTM, CDR2 ANQGSEA. A J-beta primer mix and a sample-barcoded 5' primer were used in a second PCR of roughly 7 to 12 cycles. Every sample gave at least 2.5 million paired-end reads containing CDR3. MiXCR was run by TCRdb on the 5' RACE reads, yielding one entry per CDR3 protein. In the table there are about 640,000 distinct CDR3 sequences, 58% of which are singletons.

Material: blood. J is TRBJ2-3 and V is TRBV29-1, with 7 bases aligning to TRBD1. The sequence derives from a man aged 60 to 69 in good health. The CDR3 here is CSVARGRADTQYF. CDR3 coding DNA: TGCAGCGTAGCAAGGGGGCGCGCAGATACGCAGTATTTT.